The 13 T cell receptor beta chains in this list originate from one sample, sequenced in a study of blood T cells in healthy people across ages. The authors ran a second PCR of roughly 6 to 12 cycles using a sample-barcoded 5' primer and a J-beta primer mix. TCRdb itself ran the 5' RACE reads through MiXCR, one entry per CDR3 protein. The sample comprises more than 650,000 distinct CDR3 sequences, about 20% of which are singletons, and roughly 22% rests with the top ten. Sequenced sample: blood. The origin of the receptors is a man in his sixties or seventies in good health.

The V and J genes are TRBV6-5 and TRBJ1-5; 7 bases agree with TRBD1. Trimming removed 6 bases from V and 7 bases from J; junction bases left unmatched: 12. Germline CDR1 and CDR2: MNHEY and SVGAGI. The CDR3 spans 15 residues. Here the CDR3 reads CASRPSDRVRQPQHF. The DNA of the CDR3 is TGTGCCAGCAGGCCTAGCGACAGGGTAAGACAGCCCCAGCATTTT.

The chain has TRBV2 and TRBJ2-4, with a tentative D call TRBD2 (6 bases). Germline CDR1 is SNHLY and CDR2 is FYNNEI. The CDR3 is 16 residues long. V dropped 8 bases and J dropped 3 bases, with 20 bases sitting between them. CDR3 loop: CASPVAKGGVKNIQYF. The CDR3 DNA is TGTGCCAGCCCGGTGGCCAAGGGCGGGGTCAAAAACATTCAGTACTTC. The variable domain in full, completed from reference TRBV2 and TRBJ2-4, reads EPEVTQTPSHQVTQMGQEVILRCVPISNHLYFYWYRQILGQKVEFLVSFYNNEISEKSEIFDDQFSVERPDGSNFTLKIRSTKLEDSAMYFCASPVAKGGVKNIQYFGAGTRLSVL.

The chain's CDR3 is CSVDRFRGYTF. The DNA of the CDR3 is TGCAGCGTCGACAGATTTCGTGGCTACACCTTC. The J gene is TRBJ1-2, the V gene TRBV29-1, with TRBD1 as a possible D gene (5 bases). V lost 6 bases and J lost 7, with 12 bases in between. The CDR3 has 11 residues. In germline, CDR1 is SQVTM, CDR2 ANQGSEA.

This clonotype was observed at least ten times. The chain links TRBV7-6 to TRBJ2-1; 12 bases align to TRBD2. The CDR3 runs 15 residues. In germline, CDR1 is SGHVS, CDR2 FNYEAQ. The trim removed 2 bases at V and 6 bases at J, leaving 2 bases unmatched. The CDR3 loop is CASSLSTSGGNEQFF. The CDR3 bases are TGTGCCAGCAGCTTATCGACTAGCGGGGGCAATGAGCAGTTCTTC.

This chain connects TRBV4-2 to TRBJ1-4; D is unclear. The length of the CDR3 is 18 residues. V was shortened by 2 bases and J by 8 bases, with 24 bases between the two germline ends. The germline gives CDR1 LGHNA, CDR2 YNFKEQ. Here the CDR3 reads CASSQSVGILPYGEKLFF. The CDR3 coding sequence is TGTGCCAGCAGCCAATCAGTGGGGATCCTTCCATATGGAGAAAAACTGTTTTTT.

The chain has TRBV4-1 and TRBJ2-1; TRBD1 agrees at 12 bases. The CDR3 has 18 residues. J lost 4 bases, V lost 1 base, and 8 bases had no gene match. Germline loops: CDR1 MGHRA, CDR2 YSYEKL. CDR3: CASSQVYKGQGAYNEQFF. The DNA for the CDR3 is TGCGCCAGCAGCCAAGTATACAAGGGACAGGGGGCATACAATGAGCAGTTCTTC.

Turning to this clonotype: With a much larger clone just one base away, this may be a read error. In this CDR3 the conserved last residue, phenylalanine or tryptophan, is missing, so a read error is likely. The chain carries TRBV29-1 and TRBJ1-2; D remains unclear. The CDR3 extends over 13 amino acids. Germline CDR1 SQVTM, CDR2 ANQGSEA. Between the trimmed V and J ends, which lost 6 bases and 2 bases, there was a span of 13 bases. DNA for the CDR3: TGCAGCGTGTTCTCAGCAGTAAACTATGGCTACACCCTC. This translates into CSVFSAVNYGYTL.

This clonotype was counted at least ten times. As DNA, the CDR3 is TGCGCCAGCAGCTTGGATACGGACAGGGGCTTGGTGTACCAAGAGACCCAGTACTTC. Its protein is CASSLDTDRGLVYQETQYF. The J gene is TRBJ2-5, the V gene TRBV5-1; 9 nucleotides line up with TRBD1. This CDR3 spans 19 amino acids. The germline V gene encodes CDR1 SGHRS and CDR2 YFSETQ. The junction had 12 bases not matched to a gene; V was cut back by 0 bases and J by 0 bases.

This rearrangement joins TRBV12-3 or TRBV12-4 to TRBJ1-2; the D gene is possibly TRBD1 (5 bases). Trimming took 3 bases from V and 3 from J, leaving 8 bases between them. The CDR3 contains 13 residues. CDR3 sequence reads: CASSFGAHYGYTF. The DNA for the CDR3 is TGTGCCAGCAGTTTCGGGGCCCACTATGGCTACACCTTC.

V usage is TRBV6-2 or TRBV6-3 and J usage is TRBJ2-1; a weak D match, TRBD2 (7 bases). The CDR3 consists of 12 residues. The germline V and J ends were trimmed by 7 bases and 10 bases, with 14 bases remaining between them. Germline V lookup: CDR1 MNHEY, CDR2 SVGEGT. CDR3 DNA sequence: TGTGCCAGCAAGGAGGGGGGGCTCGAGCAGTTCTTC. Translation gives CASKEGGLEQFF.

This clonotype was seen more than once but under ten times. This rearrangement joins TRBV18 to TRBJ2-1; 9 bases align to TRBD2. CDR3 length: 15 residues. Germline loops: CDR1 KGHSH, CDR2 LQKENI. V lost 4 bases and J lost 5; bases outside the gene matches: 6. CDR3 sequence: CASSRRTSVNNEQFF. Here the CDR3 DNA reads TGTGCCAGCTCACGACGGACTAGCGTAAACAATGAGCAGTTCTTC.

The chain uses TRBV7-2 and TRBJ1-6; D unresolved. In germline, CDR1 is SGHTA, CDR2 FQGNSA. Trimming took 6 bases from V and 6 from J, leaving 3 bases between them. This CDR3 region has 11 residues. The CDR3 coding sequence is TGTGCCAGCAGTCTTAATTCACCCCTCCACTTT. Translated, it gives CASSLNSPLHF.

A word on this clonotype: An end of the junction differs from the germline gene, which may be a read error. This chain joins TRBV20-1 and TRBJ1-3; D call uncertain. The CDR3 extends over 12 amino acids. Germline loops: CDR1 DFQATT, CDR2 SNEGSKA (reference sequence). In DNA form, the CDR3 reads TGCAGTGCTAGAGATAACGGAAACGCCATATATTTT. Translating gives CSARDNGNAIYF.